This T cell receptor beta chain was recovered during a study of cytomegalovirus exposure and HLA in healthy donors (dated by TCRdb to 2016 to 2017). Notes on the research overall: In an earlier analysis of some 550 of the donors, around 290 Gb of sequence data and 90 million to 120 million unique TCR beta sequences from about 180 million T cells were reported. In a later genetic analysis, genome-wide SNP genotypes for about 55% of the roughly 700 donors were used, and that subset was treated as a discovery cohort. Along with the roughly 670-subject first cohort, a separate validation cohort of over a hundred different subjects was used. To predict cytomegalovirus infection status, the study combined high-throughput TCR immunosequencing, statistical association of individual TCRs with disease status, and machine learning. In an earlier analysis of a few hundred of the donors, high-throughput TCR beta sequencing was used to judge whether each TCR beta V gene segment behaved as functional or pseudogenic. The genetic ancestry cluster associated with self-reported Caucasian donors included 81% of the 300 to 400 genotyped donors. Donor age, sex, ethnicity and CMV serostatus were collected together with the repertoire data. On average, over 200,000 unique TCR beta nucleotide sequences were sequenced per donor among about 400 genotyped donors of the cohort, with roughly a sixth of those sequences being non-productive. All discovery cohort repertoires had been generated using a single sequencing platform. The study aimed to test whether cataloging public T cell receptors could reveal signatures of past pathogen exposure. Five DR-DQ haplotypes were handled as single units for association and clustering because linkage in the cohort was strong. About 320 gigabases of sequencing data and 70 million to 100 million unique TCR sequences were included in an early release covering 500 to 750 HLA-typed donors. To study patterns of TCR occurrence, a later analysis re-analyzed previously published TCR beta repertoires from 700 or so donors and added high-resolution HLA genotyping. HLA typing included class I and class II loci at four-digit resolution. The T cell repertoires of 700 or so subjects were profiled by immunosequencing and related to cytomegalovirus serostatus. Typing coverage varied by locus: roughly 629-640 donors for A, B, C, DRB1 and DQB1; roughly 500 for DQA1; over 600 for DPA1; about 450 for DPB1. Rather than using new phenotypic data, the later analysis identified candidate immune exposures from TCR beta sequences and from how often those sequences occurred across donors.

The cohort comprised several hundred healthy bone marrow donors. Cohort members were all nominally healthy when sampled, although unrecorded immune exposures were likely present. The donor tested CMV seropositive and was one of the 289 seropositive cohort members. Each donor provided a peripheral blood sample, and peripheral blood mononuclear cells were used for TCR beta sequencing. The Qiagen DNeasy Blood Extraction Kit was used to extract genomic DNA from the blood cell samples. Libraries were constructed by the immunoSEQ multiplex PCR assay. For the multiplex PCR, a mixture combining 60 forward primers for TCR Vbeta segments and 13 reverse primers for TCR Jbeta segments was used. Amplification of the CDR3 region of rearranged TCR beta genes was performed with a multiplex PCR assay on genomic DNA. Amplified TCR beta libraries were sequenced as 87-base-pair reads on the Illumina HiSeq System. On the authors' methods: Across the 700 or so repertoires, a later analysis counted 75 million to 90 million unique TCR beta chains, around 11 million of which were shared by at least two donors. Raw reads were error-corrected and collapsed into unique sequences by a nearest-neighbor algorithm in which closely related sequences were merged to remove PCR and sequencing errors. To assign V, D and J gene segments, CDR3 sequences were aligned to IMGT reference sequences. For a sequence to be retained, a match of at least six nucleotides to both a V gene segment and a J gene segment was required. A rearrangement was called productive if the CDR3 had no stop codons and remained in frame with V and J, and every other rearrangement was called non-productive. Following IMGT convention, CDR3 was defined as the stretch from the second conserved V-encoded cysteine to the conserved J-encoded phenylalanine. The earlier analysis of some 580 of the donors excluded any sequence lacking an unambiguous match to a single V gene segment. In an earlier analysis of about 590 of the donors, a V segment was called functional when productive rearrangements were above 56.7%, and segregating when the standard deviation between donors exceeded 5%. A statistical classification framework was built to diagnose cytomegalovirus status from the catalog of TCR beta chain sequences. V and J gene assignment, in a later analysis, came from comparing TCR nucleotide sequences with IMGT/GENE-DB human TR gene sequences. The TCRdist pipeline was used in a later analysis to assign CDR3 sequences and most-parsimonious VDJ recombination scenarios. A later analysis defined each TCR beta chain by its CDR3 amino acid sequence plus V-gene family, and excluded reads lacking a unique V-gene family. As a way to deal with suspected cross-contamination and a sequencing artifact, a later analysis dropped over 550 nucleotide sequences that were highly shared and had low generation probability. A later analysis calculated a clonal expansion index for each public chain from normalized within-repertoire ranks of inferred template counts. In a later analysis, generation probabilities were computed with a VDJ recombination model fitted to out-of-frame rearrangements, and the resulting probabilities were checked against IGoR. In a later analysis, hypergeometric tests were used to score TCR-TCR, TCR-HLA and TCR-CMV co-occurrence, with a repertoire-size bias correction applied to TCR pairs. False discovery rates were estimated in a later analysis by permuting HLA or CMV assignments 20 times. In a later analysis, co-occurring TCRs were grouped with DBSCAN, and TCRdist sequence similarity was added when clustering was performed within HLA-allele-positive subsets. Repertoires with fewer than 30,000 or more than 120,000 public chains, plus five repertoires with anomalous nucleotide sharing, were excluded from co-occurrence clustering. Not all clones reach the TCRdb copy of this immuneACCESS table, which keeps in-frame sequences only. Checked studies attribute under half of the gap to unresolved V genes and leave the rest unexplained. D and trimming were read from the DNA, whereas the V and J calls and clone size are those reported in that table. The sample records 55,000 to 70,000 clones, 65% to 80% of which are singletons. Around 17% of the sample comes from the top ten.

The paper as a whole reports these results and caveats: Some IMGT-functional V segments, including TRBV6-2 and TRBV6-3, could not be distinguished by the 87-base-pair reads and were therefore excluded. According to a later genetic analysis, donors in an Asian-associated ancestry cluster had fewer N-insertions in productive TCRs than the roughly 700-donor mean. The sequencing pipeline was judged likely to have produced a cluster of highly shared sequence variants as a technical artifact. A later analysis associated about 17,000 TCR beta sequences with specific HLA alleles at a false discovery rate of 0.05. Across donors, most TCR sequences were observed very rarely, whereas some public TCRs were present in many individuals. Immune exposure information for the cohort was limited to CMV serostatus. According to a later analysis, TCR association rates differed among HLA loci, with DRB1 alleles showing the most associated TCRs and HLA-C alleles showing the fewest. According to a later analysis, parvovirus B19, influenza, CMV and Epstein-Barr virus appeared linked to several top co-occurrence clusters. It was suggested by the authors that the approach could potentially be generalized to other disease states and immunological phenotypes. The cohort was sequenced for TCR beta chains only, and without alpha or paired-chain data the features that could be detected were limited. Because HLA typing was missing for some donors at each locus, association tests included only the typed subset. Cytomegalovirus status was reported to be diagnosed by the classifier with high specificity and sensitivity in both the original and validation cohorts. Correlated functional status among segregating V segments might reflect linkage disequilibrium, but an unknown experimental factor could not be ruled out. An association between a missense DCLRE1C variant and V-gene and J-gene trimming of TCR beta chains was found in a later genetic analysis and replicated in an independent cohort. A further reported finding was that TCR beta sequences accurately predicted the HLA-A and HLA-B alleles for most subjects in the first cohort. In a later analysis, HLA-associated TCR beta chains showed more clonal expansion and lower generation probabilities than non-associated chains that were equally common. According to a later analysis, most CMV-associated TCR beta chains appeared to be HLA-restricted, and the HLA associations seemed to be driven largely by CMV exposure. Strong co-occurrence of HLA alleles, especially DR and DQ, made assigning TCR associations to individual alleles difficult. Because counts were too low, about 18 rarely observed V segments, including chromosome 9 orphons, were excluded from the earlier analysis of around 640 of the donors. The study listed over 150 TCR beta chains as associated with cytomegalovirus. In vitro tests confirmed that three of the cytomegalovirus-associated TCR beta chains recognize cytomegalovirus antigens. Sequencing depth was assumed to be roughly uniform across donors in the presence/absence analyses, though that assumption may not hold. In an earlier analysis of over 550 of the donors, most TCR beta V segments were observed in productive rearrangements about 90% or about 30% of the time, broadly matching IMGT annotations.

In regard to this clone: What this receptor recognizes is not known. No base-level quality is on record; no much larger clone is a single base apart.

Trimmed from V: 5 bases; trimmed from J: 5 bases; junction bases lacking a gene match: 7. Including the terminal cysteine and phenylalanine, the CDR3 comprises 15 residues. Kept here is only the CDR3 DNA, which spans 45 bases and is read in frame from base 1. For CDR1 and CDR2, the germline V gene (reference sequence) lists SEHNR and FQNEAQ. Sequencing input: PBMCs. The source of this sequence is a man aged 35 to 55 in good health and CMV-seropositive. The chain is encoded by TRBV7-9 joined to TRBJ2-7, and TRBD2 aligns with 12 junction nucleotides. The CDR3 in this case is CASSPRLAGVNEQYF. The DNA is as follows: TGTGCCAGCAGCCCTCGACTAGCGGGAGTTAACGAGCAGTACTTC.